A single sample gave rise to the 28 T cell receptor beta chains below, sequenced in a study of a mutant IDH1 vaccine in newly diagnosed glioma. Sequencing was performed with immunoSEQ multiplex PCR; in TCRdb, only in-frame clones are kept and a portion is missing. Among roughly 57,000 clones listed, about nine tenths were seen once. These receptors' antigens are unknown. This sample's time point: week 11, during vaccination. The vaccine gave 300 ug of a 20-mer mutant IDH1 peptide subcutaneously per dose. The sequencing used PBMCs, collected from a glioma patient whose treatment included an IDH1 peptide vaccine. The receptor source for this set is a man between 40 and 49 years old with glioma.

The chain has TRBV5-5 and TRBJ1-5, with D possibly matching TRBD1 (5 bases). This CDR3 comprises 17 residues. V lost 4 bases and J 0 bases, leaving 17 bases between the germline ends. Germline CDR1 reads SGHKS; CDR2 reads YYEKEE (reference sequence). The CDR3 region has the DNA TGTGCCAGCAGCCCAACAGTGCCAGGGAATAGCAATCAGCCCCAGCATTTT. This translates into CASSPTVPGNSNQPQHF.

This rearrangement joins TRBV4-1 to TRBJ2-5; D possibly corresponds to TRBD2 (6 bases). This CDR3 has 17 amino acids. The ends were cut back, 3 bases at V and 4 bases at J, with 21 bases in the middle. Germline lookup yields CDR1 MGHRA and CDR2 YSYEKL. CDR3 nucleotides: TGCGCCAGCAGCCAGGAGGGCAGGAGTTGGGCCTCAGAGACCCAGTACTTC. It translates to CASSQEGRSWASETQYF.

The rearrangement uses TRBV7-9 and TRBJ2-5; a possible D gene is TRBD2 (6 bases). CDR3 size: 14 residues. Germline loops: CDR1 SEHNR, CDR2 FQNEAQ (reference sequence). Trimming stripped 8 bases from V and 7 bases from J, with 20 bases between. Here the CDR3 DNA reads TGTGCCAGCCCCTGGGGGGAGCAGGGTGCGACCCAGTACTTC. Translated, it gives CASPWGEQGATQYF.

This sequence joins TRBV4-1 and TRBJ2-2, with 7 bases identical to TRBD1. The CDR3 is made up of 17 amino acids. The V and J ends lost 1 base and 4 bases, in that order; junction bases with no gene match: 9. Germline assignment: CDR1 MGHRA and CDR2 YSYEKL. CDR3 region: CASSQATRQGITGELFF. DNA of the CDR3: TGCGCCAGCAGCCAAGCCACAAGACAGGGAATCACCGGGGAGCTGTTTTTT.

This chain uses TRBV13 with TRBJ1-3, with TRBD1 identical over 8 bases. Per germline, CDR1 PRHDT and CDR2 FYEKMQ (reference sequence). There are 15 residues in the CDR3. J was trimmed by 4 bases and V by 6 bases; bases with no gene match: 8. The CDR3 sequence: CASSSSGGRGNTIYF. The CDR3 DNA is TGTGCCAGCAGTTCCTCAGGGGGCCGGGGAAACACCATATATTTT.

The chain links TRBV29-1 to TRBJ1-1; D is undetermined. V was clipped by 5 bases and J by 1 base, with 11 bases between them. Germline assignment: CDR1 SQVTM and CDR2 ANQGSEA. The CDR3 loop spans 13 amino acids. This chain's CDR3 is CSVTSSGNTEAFF. CDR3 bases: TGCAGCGTTACTTCGAGCGGGAACACTGAAGCTTTCTTT.

The J gene is TRBJ2-7, the V gene TRBV2, with 8 nucleotides matching TRBD1. Per germline, CDR1 SNHLY and CDR2 FYNNEI. This CDR3 comprises 15 residues. V gave up 6 bases and J gave up 3 bases; unmatched junction bases: 10. The CDR3 loop is CASSLGQGAGYEQYF. CDR3 bases: TGTGCCAGCAGCCTCGGACAGGGAGCGGGCTACGAGCAGTACTTC.

This clone came up a few times. CDR3 sequence: CASSVNVRESYEQYV. The CDR3, as DNA: TGTGCCAGCAGTGTGAACGTAAGGGAGTCCTACGAGCAGTACGTC. The rearrangement links TRBV6-1 to TRBJ2-7; maybe TRBD2 (5 bases). CDR3 size: 15 residues. Germline V lookup: CDR1 MNHNS, CDR2 SASEGT. The V end lost 4 bases, the J end lost 1 base, and 14 bases lay between the germline ends.

The sample holds a few counts of this clone. The chain combines TRBV5-1 with TRBJ1-1, with no clear D. CDR3 length equals 14 residues. V dropped 4 bases and J dropped 4 bases, with 14 bases sitting between them. Germline loops: CDR1 SGHRS, CDR2 YFSETQ. This CDR3 reads CASSPGSEGTEAFF. The DNA for the CDR3 is TGCGCCAGCAGCCCCGGCTCGGAGGGCACTGAAGCTTTCTTT.

V and J are TRBV7-8 and TRBJ1-1, with D tentatively TRBD1 (5 bases). V was shortened by 6 bases and J by 1 base, with 18 bases between the two germline ends. Per germline, CDR1 SGHVS and CDR2 FQNEAQ. There are 16 residues in the CDR3. The CDR3 spells CASRRASGGKNTEAFF. The DNA of the CDR3 is TGTGCCAGCAGACGAGCCTCCGGGGGGAAGAACACTGAAGCTTTCTTT.

V usage is TRBV10-1 and J usage is TRBJ2-1; D might be TRBD1 (6 bases). The CDR3 extends over 15 amino acids. The germline V gene encodes CDR1 WNHNN and CDR2 SYGVQD (reference sequence). Trimming pared 6 bases from V and 0 bases from J, leaving 12 bases between. CDR3: CASSELQGSYNEQFF. DNA of the CDR3: TGCGCCAGCAGCGAACTACAGGGCTCCTACAATGAGCAGTTCTTC.

The rearrangement links TRBV4-3 to TRBJ2-1; perhaps TRBD1 as D (6 bases). Germline loops: CDR1 LGHNA, CDR2 YSLEER. CDR3 length: 14 residues. V lost 4 bases and J 0 bases, leaving 7 bases between the germline ends. The CDR3 region has the DNA TGCGCCAGCAGCCTAGGGGGCTCCTACAATGAGCAGTTCTTC. Translating it yields CASSLGGSYNEQFF.

This CDR3 is CATPHREADTGELFF. The CDR3 bases are TGTGCCACCCCGCACCGGGAGGCCGACACCGGGGAGCTGTTTTTT. The chain employs TRBV7-9 and TRBJ2-2, with 7 nucleotides matching TRBD2. V lost 10 bases to trimming and J lost 3 bases; unmatched junction nucleotides: 11. Germline assignment: CDR1 SEHNR and CDR2 FQNEAQ (reference sequence). The CDR3 loop spans 15 amino acids.

J is TRBJ2-5 and V is TRBV6-4, with D perhaps being TRBD1 or TRBD2 (6 bases each). Deletions cut 4 bases from V and 7 bases from J, with 13 bases between. CDR3 size: 13 residues. The germline V gene has CDR1 MRHNA and CDR2 SNTAGT. The CDR3 DNA reads as TGTGCCAGCAGTGCCTCGGAGGGGGGGACCCAGTACTTC. It translates to CASSASEGGTQYF.

The chain employs TRBV11-3 and TRBJ2-5; TRBD2 aligns across 8 bases. CDR1 and CDR2 from the germline V gene are SGHNT and YENEEA. With 3 bases clipped from V and 1 base from J, the junction kept 7 bases outside the gene matches. The CDR3 is 16 residues long. The CDR3 DNA reads TGTGCCAGCAGCTTGTCGACTAGCGCTGCCCAAGAGACCCAGTACTTC. Protein: CASSLSTSAAQETQYF.

The CDR3 loop is CASSDQGYYGYTF. The CDR3 coding sequence is TGTGCCAGCAGTGACCAGGGGTACTATGGCTACACCTTC. This rearrangement joins TRBV25-1 to TRBJ1-2, with TRBD1 as a possible D gene (6 bases). From germline, CDR1 is MGHDK and CDR2 SYGVNS. The ends were cut back, 3 bases at V and 3 bases at J, with 8 bases in the middle. The CDR3 loop spans 13 amino acids.

In this sample, this clone turned up once. The chain combines TRBV6-5 with TRBJ2-6; D is unresolved. The germline V gene has CDR1 MNHEY and CDR2 SVGAGI. Trimming pared 7 bases from V and 0 bases from J, leaving 10 bases between. This CDR3 has 15 amino acids. CDR3 DNA sequence: TGTGCCAGCACCTCACCAATCTCTGGGGCCAACGTCCTGACTTTC. Its protein is CASTSPISGANVLTF.

The rearrangement joins TRBV18 to TRBJ2-7, with D possibly matching TRBD2 (6 bases). The length of the CDR3 is 14 residues. V was shortened by 2 bases and J by 5 bases, with 13 bases between the two germline ends. Looked up from germline, CDR1 is KGHSH and CDR2 is LQKENI. In DNA form, the CDR3 reads TGTGCCAGCTCACCAAGGACGCGGACTAACGAGCAGTACTTC. Translated, it gives CASSPRTRTNEQYF.

The rearrangement links TRBV11-2 to TRBJ1-2; a possible D gene is TRBD1 (5 bases). This CDR3 contains 14 residues. Trimming pared 3 bases from V and 8 bases from J, leaving 16 bases between. CDR1 and CDR2 from the germline V gene are SGHAT and FQNNGV. For the CDR3, the DNA is TGTGCCAGCAGCTTCGAAGGGGATTTCCGGGGCTACACCTTC. This codes for CASSFEGDFRGYTF.

The V and J genes are TRBV5-1 and TRBJ2-3; D is uncertain. Trimming took off 4 bases at V and 5 bases at J, with 8 bases between the two ends. The germline V gene encodes CDR1 SGHRS and CDR2 YFSETQ. There are 12 residues in the CDR3. DNA for the CDR3: TGCGCCAGCAGCCTTTCAAGAGATACGCAGTATTTT. It specifies CASSLSRDTQYF.

The chain couples TRBV7-3 to TRBJ1-1; 8 bases agree with TRBD1. J gave up 1 base and V 4 bases, and 8 bases lay outside the gene matches. Per germline, CDR1 SGHTA and CDR2 FQGTGA. This CDR3 contains 16 residues. CDR3 residues: CASSSRQGSKNTEAFF. The CDR3 nucleotides read TGTGCCAGCAGCTCTCGACAGGGGTCGAAGAACACTGAAGCTTTCTTT.

This clone occurred a few times. The chain recombines TRBV10-3 with TRBJ2-1; 8 bases line up with TRBD2. Looked up from germline, CDR1 is ENHRY and CDR2 is SYGVKD. V trimming: 6 bases; J trimming: 0 bases; junction bases outside the gene matches: 4. This CDR3 has 15 amino acids. The CDR3 is CAIRDSGGSYNEQFF. DNA for the CDR3: TGTGCCATCAGGGACAGCGGGGGCTCCTACAATGAGCAGTTCTTC.

The gene calls are TRBV5-1 and TRBJ1-2; D gene uncertain. Germline V CDR1 and CDR2: SGHRS, YFSETQ. Trimming shortened V by 0 bases and J by 7 bases, and 13 bases separated the two germline ends. There are 14 residues in the CDR3. CDR3 protein: CASSLASREAGYTF. The CDR3 DNA is TGCGCCAGCAGCTTGGCCTCCCGGGAGGCTGGCTACACCTTC.

The chain carries TRBV5-5 and TRBJ2-3; 8 bases are a match to TRBD1. CDR1 is SGHKS and CDR2 is YYEKEE in the germline V gene (reference sequence). The CDR3 has 14 amino acids. V was clipped by 3 bases and J by 2 bases; unmatched bases: 2. The CDR3 nucleotides read TGTGCCAGCAGCTACAGGGGGGCCACAGATACGCAGTATTTT. It yields the protein CASSYRGATDTQYF.

The J gene is TRBJ2-2, the V gene TRBV5-1; no clear D gene. V lost 1 base to trimming and J lost 2 bases, with 9 bases between them. The CDR3 runs to 15 residues. Germline V gene lookup returns CDR1 SGHRS and CDR2 YFSETQ. The CDR3 coding sequence is TGCGCCAGCAGCTTGACGCAGGCTAACACCGGGGAGCTGTTTTTT. Translating gives CASSLTQANTGELFF.

The gene calls are TRBV6-5 and TRBJ1-5; 8 nucleotides line up with TRBD1. Germline CDR1 is MNHEY and CDR2 is SVGAGI. The CDR3 has 12 amino acids. After removal of 4 bases from V and 9 bases from J, the junction contained 2 bases not matched to a gene. DNA for the CDR3: TGTGCCAGCAGTTCACAGGGGGGGCCCCAGCATTTT. This translates into CASSSQGGPQHF.

The chain has TRBV4-2 and TRBJ2-5; no reliable D call. In germline, CDR1 is LGHNA, CDR2 YNFKEQ. This CDR3 has 15 residues. Trimming removed 4 bases from V and 0 bases from J, with 12 bases in between. The CDR3 loop is CASSLPTPYQETQYF. The CDR3 bases are TGTGCCAGCAGCCTCCCGACGCCGTACCAAGAGACCCAGTACTTC.

The rearrangement uses TRBV4-3 and TRBJ1-1; tentative D call: TRBD1 (5 bases). This CDR3 is built from 13 residues. Germline V gene lookup returns CDR1 LGHNA and CDR2 YSLEER. Between the trimmed V and J ends, which lost 3 bases and 10 bases, there was a span of 15 bases. The CDR3 DNA sequence: TGCGCCAGCAGCCAGGGTTATGGGACGGGAGCTTTCTTT. This translates into CASSQGYGTGAFF.